This T cell receptor (beta chain) appears in the sequencing data of a study of tumor-infiltrating lymphocytes in oesophageal squamous cell carcinoma. A single record per CDR3 protein comes from TCRdb applying MiXCR to the PCR reads. The table has about 22,000 distinct CDR3 sequences, under 45% seen once; the top ten hold about 12%. This CDR3 comprises 13 residues. Germline V gene lookup returns CDR1 SGHVT and CDR2 SQSDAQ. The chain recombines TRBV7-4 with TRBJ2-5; tentatively, D is TRBD2 (6 bases). The J call may be mistaken, given a closer DNA end match to TRBJ2-7. The sample was esophageal tumor tissue. The origin of this receptor is a male donor with esophageal squamous cell carcinoma. The DNA of the CDR3 is TGTGCCAGCATCGGCGGGACCTCCTACGAGCAGTACTTC. Translation: CASIGGTSYEQYF.